The 28 T cell receptor beta chains listed next were all sequenced from one sample in a study of T cell clonotyping in hematopoietic cell transplantation. TCRdb's copy holds only in-frame clones and misses some; the assay was immunoSEQ multiplex PCR. The repertoire has some 16,000 clones, around nine tenths of them found once; the top ten carry approximately 5%. Material: peripheral blood mononuclear cells. Receptors originate from a man aged 35 to 55 in good health. Some clones in this sample may be carry-over from other donors' samples.

V usage is TRBV4-3 and J usage is TRBJ1-2; D possibly corresponds to TRBD1 (5 bases). This CDR3 has 15 residues. In germline, CDR1 is LGHNA, CDR2 YSLEER. Trimming stripped 6 bases from V and 8 bases from J, with 22 bases between. CDR3 loop: CASRKGTQEVGGYTF. Written as DNA, the CDR3 is TGCGCCAGCAGGAAGGGGACGCAGGAGGTAGGCGGCTACACCTTC.

This sequence joins TRBV5-1 and TRBJ2-3, with D possibly being TRBD1 or TRBD2 (5 bases each). Trimming cost V 0 bases and J 6 bases, with 8 bases left between them. Germline lookup yields CDR1 SGHRS and CDR2 YFSETQ. The CDR3 extends over 13 amino acids. The CDR3: CASSLGQRDTQYF. DNA of the CDR3: TGCGCCAGCAGCTTGGGACAGCGGGATACGCAGTATTTT.

The rearrangement joins TRBV5-1 to TRBJ2-1, with a weak D call TRBD2 (6 bases). The CDR3 runs to 12 residues. Germline assignment: CDR1 SGHRS and CDR2 YFSETQ. The V and J ends lost 5 bases and 15 bases respectively, with 18 bases between them. In DNA form, the CDR3 reads TGCGCCAGCAGTTATGATCTCGGGAGATGGTTCTTC. It is translated as CASSYDLGRWFF.

The chain joins TRBV5-1 to TRBJ1-1; no clear D. V lost 1 base to trimming and J lost 2 bases, with 6 bases between them. Per the germline V gene, CDR1 is SGHRS and CDR2 is YFSETQ. The CDR3 loop spans 13 amino acids. CDR3 nucleotides: TGCGCCAGCAGCTTGACAGATAACACTGAAGCTTTCTTT. Protein sequence: CASSLTDNTEAFF.

The chain links TRBV4-2 to TRBJ2-3, with TRBD2 as a possible D gene (6 bases). The CDR3 is 14 residues long. CDR1 is LGHNA, CDR2 YNFKEQ, per germline. The V gene lost 4 bases and the J gene lost 6 bases, with 14 bases spanning the gap. DNA of the CDR3: TGTGCCAGCAGCCCCCGGGAGCCTGAGGATACGCAGTATTTT. Protein product: CASSPREPEDTQYF.

This clone was found once. The rearrangement joins TRBV7-3 to TRBJ2-3; D may be TRBD2 (6 bases). V lost 2 bases and J 3 bases, leaving 12 bases between the germline ends. This CDR3 spans 15 amino acids. Per the germline V gene, CDR1 is SGHTA and CDR2 is FQGTGA. CDR3 protein: CASSLAGLPTDTQYF. In nucleotides, the CDR3 is TGTGCCAGCAGCTTAGCGGGACTCCCGACAGATACGCAGTATTTT. The whole variable domain, filled in from reference TRBV7-3 and TRBJ2-3, reads GAGVSQTPSNKVTEKGKYVELRCDPISGHTALYWYRQSLGQGPEFLIYFQGTGAADDSGLPNDRFFAVRPEGSVSTLKIQRTERGDSAVYLCASSLAGLPTDTQYFGPGTRLTVL.

V usage is TRBV2 and J usage is TRBJ1-5; D not resolved. Trimming pared 2 bases from V and 3 bases from J, leaving 8 bases between. The CDR3 is 14 amino acids. The germline V gene encodes CDR1 SNHLY and CDR2 FYNNEI. CDR3 protein: CASSETINNQPQHF. The CDR3 DNA reads as TGTGCCAGCAGTGAAACCATAAACAATCAGCCCCAGCATTTT.

The genes are TRBV5-1 and TRBJ1-1; D unresolved. This CDR3 has 12 amino acids. Trimming pared 5 bases from V and 4 bases from J, leaving 9 bases between. Germline CDR1 reads SGHRS; CDR2 reads YFSETQ. The CDR3 DNA sequence: TGCGCCAGCAGAGCAGGCGTCACTGAAGCTTTCTTT. This gives the protein CASRAGVTEAFF.

The chain employs TRBV19 and TRBJ1-4; D may be TRBD1 (5 bases). Germline V gives CDR1 LNHDA, CDR2 SQIVND (reference sequence). The V and J ends lost 9 bases and 8 bases respectively, with 19 bases between them. The CDR3 runs 14 residues. The CDR3 sequence is CASRSGIRREKLFF. CDR3 in DNA: TGTGCCAGCAGATCAGGGATAAGAAGGGAAAAACTGTTTTTT.

The rearrangement uses TRBV7-9 and TRBJ1-1; D is unclear. Germline assignment: CDR1 SEHNR and CDR2 FQNEAQ (reference sequence). The CDR3 has 14 amino acids. Deletions cut 7 bases from V and 0 bases from J, with 12 bases between. The CDR3 coding sequence is TGTGCCAGCATGTTTGGATTCATGAACACTGAAGCTTTCTTT. It specifies CASMFGFMNTEAFF.

The rearrangement links TRBV6-1 to TRBJ1-3; D unresolved. The CDR3 has 14 residues. Germline V gene data show CDR1 as MNHNS and CDR2 as SASEGT. Trimming took 3 bases from V and 0 from J, leaving 6 bases between them. The chain's CDR3 is CASSERLSGNTIYF. In DNA, the CDR3 is TGTGCCAGCAGTGAGAGGCTCTCTGGAAACACCATATATTTT.

V gene TRBV6-5 combines with J gene TRBJ1-5; weak D call: TRBD1 (5 bases). The ends were cut back, 2 bases at V and 6 bases at J, with 8 bases in the middle. Germline V lookup: CDR1 MNHEY, CDR2 SVGAGI. This CDR3 is 13 amino acids long. CDR3 sequence: CASSYGGSQPQHF. The CDR3 nucleotides are TGTGCCAGCAGTTACGGGGGGTCTCAGCCCCAGCATTTT.

DNA of the CDR3: TGTGCCAGCAGCTTTGTGGGCACAGATACGCAGTATTTT. It codes for CASSFVGTDTQYF. J is TRBJ2-3 and V is TRBV5-4; D unclear. Germline CDR1 reads SGHNT; CDR2 reads YYREEE (reference sequence). This CDR3 has 13 amino acids. The germline V and J ends were trimmed by 2 bases and 1 base, with 5 bases remaining between them.

This chain connects TRBV9 to TRBJ2-7; TRBD2 matches at 8 bases. Germline CDR1 and CDR2: SGDLS and YYNGEE. V lost 1 base, J lost 6 bases, and 6 bases stayed unmatched. The CDR3 extends over 14 amino acids. In DNA, the CDR3 is TGTGCCAGCAGCGTAAATCCGGGGGGGCGCGAGCAGTACTTC. Translation: CASSVNPGGREQYF.

The sample holds one count of this clone. CDR3 residues: CASSREVYEQYF. CDR3 DNA: TGTGCCAGCAGCCGAGAGGTCTACGAGCAGTACTTC. The chain recombines TRBV27 with TRBJ2-7; D is undetermined. There are 12 residues in the CDR3. V lost 6 bases and J lost 3, with 9 bases in between. Germline assignment: CDR1 MNHEY and CDR2 SMNVEV (reference sequence).

This clone occurred once. The chain couples TRBV19 to TRBJ2-2; no reliable D call. Trimming stripped 8 bases from V and 4 bases from J, with 5 bases between. The V gene's germline CDR1 is LNHDA and CDR2 SQIVND (reference sequence). The CDR3 is 11 amino acids. The CDR3 spells CASVFTGELFF. Written as DNA, the CDR3 is TGTGCCAGTGTCTTCACCGGGGAGCTGTTTTTT.

The chain joins TRBV27 to TRBJ2-7; D gene ambiguous. With 2 bases removed from V and 3 bases from J, the gap between germline ends came to 5 bases. This CDR3 has 12 amino acids. In germline, CDR1 is MNHEY, CDR2 SMNVEV (reference sequence). In DNA, the CDR3 is TGTGCCAGCAGTTTAGGGAACTACGAGCAGTACTTC. This translates into CASSLGNYEQYF.

The rearrangement uses TRBV19 and TRBJ2-7; D ambiguous. From germline, CDR1 is LNHDA and CDR2 SQIVND (reference sequence). Trimming cost V 0 bases and J 6 bases, with 15 bases left between them. CDR3 length equals 15 residues. The CDR3 DNA reads as TGTGCCAGTAGTATAGATCGCTCCCCTTCGGTCGAGCAGTACTTC. Its translation: CASSIDRSPSVEQYF.

This clone was seen once. The chain combines TRBV4-3 with TRBJ1-2; D call uncertain. Germline-derived CDR1 and CDR2 are LGHNA and YSLEER. The CDR3 runs to 17 residues. Trimming cost V 4 bases and J 4 bases, with 22 bases left between them. CDR3 region: CASSRSVGPLPIYGYTF. As DNA, the CDR3 is TGCGCCAGCAGCCGAAGTGTGGGTCCCCTGCCTATCTATGGCTACACCTTC.

CDR3 sequence: CASSASGSVTDTQYF. As DNA, the CDR3 is TGTGCCAGCAGCGCAAGCGGGTCCGTCACAGATACGCAGTATTTT. The chain couples TRBV9 to TRBJ2-3, with a possible D match to TRBD2 (6 bases). Germline V CDR1 and CDR2: SGDLS, YYNGEE. Trimming removed 3 bases at V and 2 bases at J, with 13 bases between. The CDR3 sequence is 15 residues long.

J is TRBJ2-1 and V is TRBV7-2; 10 bases align to TRBD2. This CDR3 is 15 amino acids long. CDR1 and CDR2 from the germline V gene are SGHTA and FQGNSA. Trimming removed 4 bases from V and 4 bases from J; junction bases left unmatched: 4. The CDR3, as DNA: TGTGCCAGCAGCTCTGGACTAGCGGATTACAATGAGCAGTTCTTC. This translates into CASSSGLADYNEQFF.

The rearrangement links TRBV14 to TRBJ1-1; maybe TRBD1 (5 bases). V lost 4 bases, J lost 1 base, and 13 bases lay in between. CDR1 SGHDN and CDR2 FVKESK come from the germline V gene. The CDR3 extends over 15 amino acids. CDR3: CASSLPGLRNTEAFF. In DNA, the CDR3 is TGTGCCAGCAGCCTTCCGGGGCTAAGGAACACTGAAGCTTTCTTT.

The chain joins TRBV29-1 to TRBJ1-1; D gene uncertain. The germline V and J ends were trimmed by 4 bases and 1 base, with 4 bases remaining between them. Germline V gene data show CDR1 as SQVTM and CDR2 as ANQGSEA. The CDR3 has 11 amino acids. CDR3 sequence reads: CSVVPNTEAFF. The CDR3 DNA reads TGCAGCGTTGTGCCGAACACTGAAGCTTTCTTT.

The chain is built from TRBV11-2 and TRBJ2-5; no clear D gene. Germline CDR1 and CDR2: SGHAT and FQNNGV. The CDR3 contains 12 residues. V was pared by 2 bases and J by 7 bases, with 8 bases between. The CDR3 DNA reads as TGTGCCAGCAGCTTACCACCGGGGACCCAGTACTTC. This codes for CASSLPPGTQYF.

This sequence joins TRBV25-1 and TRBJ1-6; no clear D. Trimming cost V 9 bases and J 10 bases, with 10 bases left between them. This CDR3 spans 11 amino acids. The V gene's germline CDR1 is MGHDK and CDR2 SYGVNS. In DNA, the CDR3 is TGTGCCAGTGGCGAGGAATCACCCCTCCACTTT. Protein product: CASGEESPLHF.

The CDR3 coding sequence is TGTGCCAGCAATCGGGACAGGGGGCTCAATGAGCAGTTCTTC. This codes for CASNRDRGLNEQFF. The chain uses TRBV27 and TRBJ2-1; 12 nucleotides agree with TRBD1. Trimming cost V 7 bases and J 6 bases; bases outside gene matches: 4. The length of the CDR3 is 14 residues. Germline CDR1 reads MNHEY; CDR2 reads SMNVEV (reference sequence).

This chain connects TRBV30 to TRBJ1-2; the match to TRBD1 covers 7 bases. Trimming cost V 2 bases and J 3 bases; bases outside gene matches: 9. The CDR3 loop spans 15 amino acids. Germline lookup yields CDR1 GTSNPN and CDR2 SVGIG (reference sequence). CDR3 sequence: CAWSPGTVEHYGYTF. DNA of the CDR3: TGTGCCTGGAGTCCCGGGACAGTTGAACACTATGGCTACACCTTC.

This chain uses TRBV4-1 with TRBJ2-7, with D possibly being TRBD1 or TRBD2 (5 bases each). V was trimmed by 3 bases and J by 0 bases, leaving 15 bases between them. Germline lookup yields CDR1 MGHRA and CDR2 YSYEKL. This CDR3 spans 16 amino acids. The CDR3 nucleotides are TGCGCCAGCAGCCAGGGACGCCCGCTCAGCTCCTACGAGCAGTACTTC. Amino acid sequence: CASSQGRPLSSYEQYF.